This entry concerns a single TCR beta chain. This entry comes from a study of PD-1 blockade in classical Hodgkin lymphoma. Turning to the study itself: Patients had nivolumab dosed at 3 mg/kg, delivered intravenously every 2 weeks.

CDR1 and CDR2 from the germline V gene are ENHRY and SYGVKD. Losses at the gene ends were 10 bases for V and 2 bases for J; bases not matched to a gene: 7. This CDR3 has 15 amino acids. Method: immunoSEQ multiplex PCR; TCRdb's copy keeps in-frame clones and lacks some. Of more than 140,000 clones listed, about 81% are singletons. Every patient was affected by relapse after autologous stem cell transplantation, while exposure to brentuximab vedotin was not uniform. V gene TRBV10-3 combines with J gene TRBJ2-3, with 12 bases identical to TRBD2. This TCR came from a human donor with classical Hodgkin lymphoma. Sequencing used peripheral blood mononuclear cells (PBMCs), obtained before the second cycle of nivolumab. The CDR3 sequence: CATLLAGGLTDTQYF. Written as DNA, the CDR3 is TGTGCCACGCTACTAGCGGGGGGACTCACAGATACGCAGTATTTT.